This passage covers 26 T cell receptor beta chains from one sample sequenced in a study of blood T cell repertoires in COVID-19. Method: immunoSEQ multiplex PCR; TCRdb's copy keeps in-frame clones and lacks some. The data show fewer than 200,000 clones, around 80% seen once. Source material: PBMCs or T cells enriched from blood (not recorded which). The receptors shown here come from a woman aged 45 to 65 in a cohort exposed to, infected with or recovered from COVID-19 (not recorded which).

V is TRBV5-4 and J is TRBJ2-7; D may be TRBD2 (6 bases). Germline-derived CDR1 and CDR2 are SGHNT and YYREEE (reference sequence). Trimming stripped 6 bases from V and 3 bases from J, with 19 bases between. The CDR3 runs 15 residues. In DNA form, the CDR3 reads TGTGCCAGCACGCTGCTTGGCGGGGAACACTACGAGCAGTACTTC. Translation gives CASTLLGGEHYEQYF.

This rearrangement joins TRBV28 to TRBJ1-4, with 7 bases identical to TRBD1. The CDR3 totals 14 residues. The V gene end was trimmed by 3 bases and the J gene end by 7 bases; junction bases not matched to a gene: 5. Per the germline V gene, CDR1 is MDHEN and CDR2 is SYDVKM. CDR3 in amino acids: CASSFNRGSEKLFF. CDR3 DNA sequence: TGTGCCAGCAGTTTTAACAGGGGTAGTGAAAAACTGTTTTTT.

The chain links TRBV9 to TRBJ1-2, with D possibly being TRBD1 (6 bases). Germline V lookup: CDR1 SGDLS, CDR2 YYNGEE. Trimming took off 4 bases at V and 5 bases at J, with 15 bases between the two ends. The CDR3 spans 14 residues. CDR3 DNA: TGTGCCAGCAGCAGCCTTCAGGGGCCTTATGGCTACACCTTC. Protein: CASSSLQGPYGYTF.

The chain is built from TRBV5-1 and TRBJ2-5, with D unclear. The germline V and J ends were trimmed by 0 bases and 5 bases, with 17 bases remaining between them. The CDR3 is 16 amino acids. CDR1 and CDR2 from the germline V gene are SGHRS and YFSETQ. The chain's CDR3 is CASSLGERPREETQYF. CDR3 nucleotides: TGCGCCAGCAGCTTGGGTGAGAGGCCGAGAGAGGAGACCCAGTACTTC.

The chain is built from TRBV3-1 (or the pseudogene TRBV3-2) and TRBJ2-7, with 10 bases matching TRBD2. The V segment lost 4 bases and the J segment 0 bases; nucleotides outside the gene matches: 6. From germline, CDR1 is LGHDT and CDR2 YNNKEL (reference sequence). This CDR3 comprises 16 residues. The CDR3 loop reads CASSRNSGGHSYEQYF. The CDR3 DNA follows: TGTGCCAGCAGCCGAAATAGCGGGGGGCACTCCTACGAGCAGTACTTC.

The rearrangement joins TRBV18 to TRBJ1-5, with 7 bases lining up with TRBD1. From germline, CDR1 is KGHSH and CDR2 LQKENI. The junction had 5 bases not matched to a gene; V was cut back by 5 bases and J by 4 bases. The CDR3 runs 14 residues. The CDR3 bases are TGTGCCAGCTCAACAATGGGACAGAATCAGCCCCAGCATTTT. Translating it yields CASSTMGQNQPQHF.

In DNA form, the CDR3 reads TGTGCCAGCAGCTTATCGAGCTCCTACAATGAGCAGTTCTTC. It codes for CASSLSSSYNEQFF. The chain recombines TRBV7-6 with TRBJ2-1; D call uncertain. Trimming cost V 2 bases and J 0 bases, with 5 bases left between them. Germline assignment: CDR1 SGHVS and CDR2 FNYEAQ. The CDR3 length is 14 residues.

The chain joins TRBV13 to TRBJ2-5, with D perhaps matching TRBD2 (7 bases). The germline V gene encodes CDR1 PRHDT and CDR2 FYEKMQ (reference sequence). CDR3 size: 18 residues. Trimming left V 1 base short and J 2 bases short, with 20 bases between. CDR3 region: CASSLVGVIGGTQETQYF. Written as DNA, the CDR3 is TGTGCCAGCAGCTTAGTAGGGGTGATCGGGGGGACACAAGAGACCCAGTACTTC.

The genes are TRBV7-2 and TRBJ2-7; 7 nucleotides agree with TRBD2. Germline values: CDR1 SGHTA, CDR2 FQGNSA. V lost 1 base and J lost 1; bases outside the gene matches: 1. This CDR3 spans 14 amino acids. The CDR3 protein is CASSLGGGSYEQYF. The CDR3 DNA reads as TGTGCCAGCAGCTTAGGCGGGGGTTCCTACGAGCAGTACTTC.

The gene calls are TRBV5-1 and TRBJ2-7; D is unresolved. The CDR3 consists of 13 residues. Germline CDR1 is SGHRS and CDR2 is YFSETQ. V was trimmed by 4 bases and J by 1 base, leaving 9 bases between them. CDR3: CASSDRVSYEQYF. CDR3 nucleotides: TGCGCCAGCAGCGACCGGGTGTCCTACGAGCAGTACTTC.

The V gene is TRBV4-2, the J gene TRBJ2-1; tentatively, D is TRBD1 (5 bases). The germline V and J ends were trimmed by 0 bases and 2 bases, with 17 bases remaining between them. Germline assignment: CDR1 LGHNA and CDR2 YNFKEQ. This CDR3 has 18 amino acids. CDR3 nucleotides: TGTGCCAGCAGCCAAGAAGGACGATGGCAGGGTCCCTACAATGAGCAGTTCTTC. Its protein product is CASSQEGRWQGPYNEQFF.

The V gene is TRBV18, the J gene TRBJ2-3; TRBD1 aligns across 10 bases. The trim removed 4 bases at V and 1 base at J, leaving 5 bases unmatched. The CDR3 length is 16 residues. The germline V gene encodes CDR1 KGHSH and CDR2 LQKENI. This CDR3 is CASSLSGTGGTDTQYF. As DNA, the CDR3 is TGTGCCAGCTCACTTTCCGGGACAGGGGGCACAGATACGCAGTATTTT.

The CDR3 reads CATSSGTGLGTEAFF. The CDR3 region has the DNA TGTGCCACCAGCAGTGGGACAGGGTTGGGCACTGAAGCTTTCTTT. The chain joins TRBV15 to TRBJ1-1, with 9 positions matching TRBD1. This CDR3 has 15 amino acids. The germline gives CDR1 LNHNV, CDR2 YYDKDF (reference sequence). V dropped 3 bases and J dropped 4; count of bases not matched to a gene: 6.

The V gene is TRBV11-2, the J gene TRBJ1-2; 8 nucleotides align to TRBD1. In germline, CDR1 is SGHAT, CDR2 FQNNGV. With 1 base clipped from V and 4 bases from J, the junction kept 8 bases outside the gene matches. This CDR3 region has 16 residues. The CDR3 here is CASSLVGRGRFYGYTF. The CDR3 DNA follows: TGTGCCAGCAGCTTAGTGGGCAGGGGGCGATTCTATGGCTACACCTTC. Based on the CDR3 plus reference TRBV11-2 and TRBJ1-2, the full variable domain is EAGVAQSPRYKIIEKRQSVAFWCNPISGHATLYWYQQILGQGPKLLIQFQNNGVVDDSQLPKDRFSAERLKGVDSTLKIQPAKLEDSAVYLCASSLVGRGRFYGYTFGSGTRLTVV.

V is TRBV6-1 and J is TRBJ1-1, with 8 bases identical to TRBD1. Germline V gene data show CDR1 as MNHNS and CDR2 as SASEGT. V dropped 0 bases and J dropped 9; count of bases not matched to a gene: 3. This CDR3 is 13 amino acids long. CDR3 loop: CASSEARRGQAFF. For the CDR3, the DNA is TGTGCCAGCAGTGAAGCGCGCAGGGGGCAAGCTTTCTTT.

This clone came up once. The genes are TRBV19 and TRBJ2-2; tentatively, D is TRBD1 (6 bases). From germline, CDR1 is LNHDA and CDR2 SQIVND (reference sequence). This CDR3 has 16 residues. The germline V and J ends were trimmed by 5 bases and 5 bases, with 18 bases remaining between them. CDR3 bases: TGTGCCAGTAGTCTCCGAGACACAGGGTCTACCGGGGAGCTGTTTTTT. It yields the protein CASSLRDTGSTGELFF.

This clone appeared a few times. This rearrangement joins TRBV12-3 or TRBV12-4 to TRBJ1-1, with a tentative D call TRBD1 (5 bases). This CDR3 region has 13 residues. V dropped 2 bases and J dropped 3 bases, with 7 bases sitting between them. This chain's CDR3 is CASSLRGDTEAFF. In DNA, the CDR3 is TGTGCCAGCAGTTTACGGGGGGACACTGAAGCTTTCTTT.

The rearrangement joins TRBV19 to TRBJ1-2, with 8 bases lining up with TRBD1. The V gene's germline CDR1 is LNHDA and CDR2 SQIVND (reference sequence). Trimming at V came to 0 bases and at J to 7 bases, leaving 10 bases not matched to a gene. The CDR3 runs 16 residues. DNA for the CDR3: TGTGCCAGTAGTATAGACCGGACAGGGATTGGGAGTGGCTACACCTTC. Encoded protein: CASSIDRTGIGSGYTF.

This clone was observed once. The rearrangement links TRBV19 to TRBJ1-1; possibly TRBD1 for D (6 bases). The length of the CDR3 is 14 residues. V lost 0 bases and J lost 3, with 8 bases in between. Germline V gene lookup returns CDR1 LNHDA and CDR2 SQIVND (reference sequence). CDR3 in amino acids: CASSIDRGDTEAFF. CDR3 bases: TGTGCCAGTAGTATAGACAGGGGAGACACTGAAGCTTTCTTT. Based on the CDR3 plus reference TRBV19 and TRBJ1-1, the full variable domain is DGGITQSPKYLFRKEGQNVTLSCEQNLNHDAMYWYRQDPGQGLRLIYYSQIVNDFQKGDIAEGYSVSREKKESFPLTVTSAQKNPTAFYLCASSIDRGDTEAFFGQGTRLTVV.

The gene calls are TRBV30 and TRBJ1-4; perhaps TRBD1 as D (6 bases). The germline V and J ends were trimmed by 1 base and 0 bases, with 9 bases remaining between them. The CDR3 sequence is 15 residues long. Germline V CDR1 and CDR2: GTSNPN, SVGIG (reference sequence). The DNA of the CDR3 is TGTGCCTGGAGTGGGGACAAAGCAACTAATGAAAAACTGTTTTTT. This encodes CAWSGDKATNEKLFF.

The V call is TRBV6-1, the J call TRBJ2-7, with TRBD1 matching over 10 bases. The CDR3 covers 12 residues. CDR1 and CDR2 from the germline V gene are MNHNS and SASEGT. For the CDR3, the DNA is TGTGCCAGCAGTGAGATCGGGACAGGGGCCCTCGTC. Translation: CASSEIGTGALV.

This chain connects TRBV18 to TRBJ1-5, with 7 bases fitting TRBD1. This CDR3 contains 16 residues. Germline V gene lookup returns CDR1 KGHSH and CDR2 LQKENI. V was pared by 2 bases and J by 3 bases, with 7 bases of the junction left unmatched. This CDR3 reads CASSPSSDRINQPQHF. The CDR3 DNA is TGTGCCAGCTCACCAAGTTCGGACAGGATCAATCAGCCCCAGCATTTT. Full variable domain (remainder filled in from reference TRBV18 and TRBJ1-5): NAGVMQNPRHLVRRRGQEARLRCSPMKGHSHVYWYRQLPEEGLKFMVYLQKENIIDESGMPKERFSAEFPKEGPSILRIQQVVRGDSAAYFCASSPSSDRINQPQHFGDGTRLSIL.

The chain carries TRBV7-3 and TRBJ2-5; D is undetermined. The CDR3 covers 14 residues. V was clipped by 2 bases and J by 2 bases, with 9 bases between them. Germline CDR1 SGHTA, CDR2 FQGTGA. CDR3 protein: CASSLGPVQETQYF. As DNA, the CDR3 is TGTGCCAGCAGCTTAGGGCCGGTACAAGAGACCCAGTACTTC.

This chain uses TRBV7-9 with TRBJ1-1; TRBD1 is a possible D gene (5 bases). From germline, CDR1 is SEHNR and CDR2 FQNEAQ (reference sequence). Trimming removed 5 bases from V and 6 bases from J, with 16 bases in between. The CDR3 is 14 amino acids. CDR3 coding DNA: TGTGCCAGCAGCCCCCGGACAATTAGCCCTGAAGCTTTCTTT. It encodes CASSPRTISPEAFF.

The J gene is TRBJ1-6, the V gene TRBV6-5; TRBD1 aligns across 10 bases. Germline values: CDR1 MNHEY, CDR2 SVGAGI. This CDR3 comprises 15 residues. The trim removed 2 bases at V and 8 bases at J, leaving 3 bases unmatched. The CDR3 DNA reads TGTGCCAGCAGTTACGCTGGGACAGGGGATTCACCCCTCCACTTT. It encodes CASSYAGTGDSPLHF.

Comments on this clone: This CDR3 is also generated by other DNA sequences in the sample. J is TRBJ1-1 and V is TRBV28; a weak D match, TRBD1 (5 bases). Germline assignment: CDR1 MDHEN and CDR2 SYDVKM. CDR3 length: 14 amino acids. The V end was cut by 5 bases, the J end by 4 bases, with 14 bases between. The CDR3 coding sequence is TGTGCCAGCAGTCTAGGGGTGGGGGGCACTGAAGCTTTCTTT. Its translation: CASSLGVGGTEAFF.